This T cell receptor (beta chain) emerged from a study of blood T cell repertoires in COVID-19. Overall study: Italy, Spain and the United States were the sources of the convalescent and acute COVID-19 samples. Sources were T cells, B-cell-depleted T cells, or PBMCs; the material itself was cDNA or gDNA.

In the original processing: Amplification of reference gene primers provided the estimated nucleated cell counts. Profiling relied on immunoSEQ multiplex PCR, and the TCRdb table lists in-frame clones only, not all of them. V and J calls and clone size come straight from that table; D and trimming were deduced from the DNA. The table lists around 100,000 clones, 70% to 90% of them singletons. The germline V gene encodes CDR1 LNHDA and CDR2 SQIVND (reference sequence). Trimming stripped 5 bases from V and 9 bases from J, with 13 bases between. This CDR3 region has 12 residues. The rearrangement uses TRBV19 and TRBJ1-2, with D maybe TRBD1 (6 bases). The clonotype comes from a woman aged 55-69 years with acute or convalescent COVID-19. The sample was peripheral blood. The DNA of the CDR3 is TGTGCCAGTAGTCCCCTCCAGGGGCGCTACACCTTC. This gives the protein CASSPLQGRYTF.